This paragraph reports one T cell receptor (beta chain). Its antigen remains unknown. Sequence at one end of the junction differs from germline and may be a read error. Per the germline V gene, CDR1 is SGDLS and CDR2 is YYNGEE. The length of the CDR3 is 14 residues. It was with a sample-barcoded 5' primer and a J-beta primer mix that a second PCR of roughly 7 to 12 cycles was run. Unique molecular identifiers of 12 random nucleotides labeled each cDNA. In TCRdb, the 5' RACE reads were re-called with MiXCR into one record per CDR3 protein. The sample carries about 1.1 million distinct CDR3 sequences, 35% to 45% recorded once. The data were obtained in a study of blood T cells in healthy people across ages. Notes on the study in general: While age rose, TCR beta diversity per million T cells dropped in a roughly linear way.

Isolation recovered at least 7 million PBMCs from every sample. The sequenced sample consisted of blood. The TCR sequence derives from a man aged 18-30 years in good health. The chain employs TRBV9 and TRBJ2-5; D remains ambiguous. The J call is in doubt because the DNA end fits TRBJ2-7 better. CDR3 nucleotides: TGTACCAGCAGCGTATCCGTTAACCCCTTCGAGCAGTACTTC. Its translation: CTSSVSVNPFEQYF.